Detailed here is one T cell receptor (beta chain). Its antigen is not known. Clones were sequenced by immunoSEQ multiplex PCR, and TCRdb holds only the in-frame ones, with some missing. The top ten hold roughly 1.2% of the sample, which has nearly 2 million clones, about 94% seen once. As defined, naive CD8 cells were CD45RO-negative and positively selected for CCR7, with terminally differentiated effector memory CD45RA+ cells excluded. This CDR3 comprises 15 residues. The sample is drawn from a study of shared clonotypes between healthy human individuals. Study-level points and caveats: All-four-donor shared clonotypes had higher generation probabilities than non-shared clonotypes did.

Sequenced sample: naive CD8+ T cells sorted from blood. This chain joins TRBV21-1 and TRBJ2-2. TRBV21-1 is a listed pseudogene. This receptor was taken from a man younger than 35 in good health. CDR3 in amino acids: CASSKATKNTGELFF. CDR3 sequence (DNA): TGTGCCAGCAGCAAAGCCACGAAGAACACCGGGGAGCTGTTTTTT.